A single sample is the source of the 26 T cell receptor beta chains below, sequenced in a study of monozygotic twins with cystic fibrosis. Assay: immunoSEQ multiplex PCR; the TCRdb copy retains only in-frame clones and omits some. The sample holds 30,000 to 45,000 clones; 75% to 90% are singletons and the top ten take roughly 1.7%. Sequencing was performed on blood. These receptors originate from a girl aged 2 to 10 with cystic fibrosis.

The chain carries TRBV15 and TRBJ2-5; D may match TRBD1 or TRBD2 (5 bases each). Trimming pared 0 bases from V and 2 bases from J, leaving 10 bases between. The CDR3 has 15 amino acids. Germline-derived CDR1 and CDR2 are LNHNV and YYDKDF (reference sequence). The CDR3 region is CATSRDPGPQETQYF. CDR3 sequence (DNA): TGTGCCACCAGCAGAGACCCGGGACCGCAAGAGACCCAGTACTTC. Variable domain in full (rest from reference TRBV15 and TRBJ2-5): DAMVIQNPRYQVTQFGKPVTLSCSQTLNHNVMYWYQQKSSQAPKLLFHYYDKDFNNEADTPDNFQSRRPNTSFCFLDIRSPGLGDTAMYLCATSRDPGPQETQYFGPGTRLLVL.

This chain connects TRBV30 to TRBJ1-3, with D perhaps matching TRBD1 (6 bases). CDR1 GTSNPN and CDR2 SVGIG come from the germline V gene (reference sequence). V lost 0 bases, J lost 0 bases, and 9 bases lay in between. CDR3 length equals 15 residues. The CDR3 nucleotides are TGTGCCTGGAGTGTGGGGGGCTTCTCTGGAAACACCATATATTTT. The encoded protein is CAWSVGGFSGNTIYF.

The gene calls are TRBV15 and TRBJ2-5; 12 nucleotides agree with TRBD2. This CDR3 has 16 residues. Germline V CDR1 and CDR2: LNHNV, YYDKDF (reference sequence). J lost 1 base, V lost 5 bases, and 5 bases had no gene match. As DNA, the CDR3 is TGTGCCACCAGCCCACGGACTAGCGGGGTCCAAGAGACCCAGTACTTC. Its protein is CATSPRTSGVQETQYF.

The chain couples TRBV14 to TRBJ2-2; 8 bases fit TRBD2. CDR3 length equals 16 residues. J gave up 7 bases and V 3 bases, and 10 bases lay outside the gene matches. Germline assignment: CDR1 SGHDN and CDR2 FVKESK. CDR3 in amino acids: CASSHIGGAQGGELFF. CDR3 in DNA: TGTGCCAGCAGCCATATCGGGGGGGCCCAGGGCGGGGAGCTGTTTTTT. Drawing the rest from reference TRBV14 and TRBJ2-2, the complete variable domain is EAGVTQFPSHSVIEKGQTVTLRCDPISGHDNLYWYRRVMGKEIKFLLHFVKESKQDESGMPNNRFLAERTGGTYSTLKVQPAELEDSGVYFCASSHIGGAQGGELFFGEGSRLTVL.

The V call is TRBV4-2, the J call TRBJ1-6; the D is unclear. The CDR3 runs 19 residues. V was trimmed by 0 bases and J by 0 bases, leaving 15 bases between them. The germline CDR1 and CDR2 sequences are LGHNA and YNFKEQ. CDR3 region: CASSQENVYGFSYNSPLHF. The CDR3 coding sequence is TGTGCCAGCAGCCAAGAGAACGTGTATGGGTTCTCCTATAATTCACCCCTCCACTTT.

The chain recombines TRBV25-1 with TRBJ2-2, with a weak D call TRBD2 (7 bases). Trimming left V 10 bases short and J 3 bases short, with 18 bases between. Per the germline V gene, CDR1 is MGHDK and CDR2 is SYGVNS. The CDR3 is 15 residues long. The CDR3 loop reads CATLPRGAYTGELFF. Written as DNA, the CDR3 is TGTGCCACCCTACCCCGGGGGGCCTACACCGGGGAGCTGTTTTTT.

The V gene is TRBV5-6, the J gene TRBJ2-7, with D possibly TRBD1 on 6 matching bases. The V and J ends lost 7 bases and 8 bases respectively, with 28 bases between them. The germline gives CDR1 SGHDT, CDR2 YYEEEE. This CDR3 is built from 16 residues. The CDR3 reads CASYAGAGDFFSKQYF. The CDR3 nucleotides are TGTGCCAGCTACGCAGGGGCAGGAGATTTTTTTTCTAAGCAGTACTTC.

The V call is TRBV6-1, the J call TRBJ2-7, with 7 nucleotides matching TRBD2. The length of the CDR3 is 15 residues. V was clipped by 0 bases and J by 2 bases; unmatched bases: 4. CDR1 and CDR2 (germline): MNHNS, SASEGT. CDR3 DNA sequence: TGTGCCAGCAGTGAAGCCCGGACTAGGGCCTACGAGCAGTACTTC. Its translation: CASSEARTRAYEQYF.

V gene TRBV7-9 combines with J gene TRBJ2-7; TRBD2 matches at 7 bases. Looked up from germline, CDR1 is SEHNR and CDR2 is FQNEAQ (reference sequence). Germline trimming cut 2 bases from V and 5 bases from J; bases unmatched to any gene: 6. The CDR3 consists of 14 residues. The CDR3 region has the DNA TGTGCCAGCAGCTTATGGACTAGTCGTGACGAGCAGTACTTC. Protein sequence: CASSLWTSRDEQYF.

The rearrangement links TRBV30 to TRBJ1-4; 8 bases line up with TRBD1. CDR1 and CDR2 (germline): GTSNPN, SVGIG (reference sequence). Losses at the gene ends were 3 bases for V and 2 bases for J; bases not matched to a gene: 5. CDR3 length: 15 residues. CDR3 residues: CAWSSNRGTNEKLFF. DNA of the CDR3: TGTGCCTGGAGCTCTAACAGGGGGACTAATGAAAAACTGTTTTTT.

This chain links TRBV9 with TRBJ2-3; tentative D call: TRBD1 (5 bases). Trimming removed 3 bases at V and 5 bases at J, with 13 bases between. The germline gives CDR1 SGDLS, CDR2 YYNGEE. This CDR3 is built from 14 residues. Here the CDR3 DNA reads TGTGCCAGCAGCGATGGCCTGGGGCAAGATACGCAGTATTTT. Protein sequence: CASSDGLGQDTQYF. Based on the CDR3 plus reference TRBV9 and TRBJ2-3, the full variable domain is DSGVTQTPKHLITATGQRVTLRCSPRSGDLSVYWYQQSLDQGLQFLIQYYNGEERAKGNILERFSAQQFPDLHSELNLSSLELGDSALYFCASSDGLGQDTQYFGPGTRLTVL.

This clone was counted a single time. The same CDR3 also results from other DNA sequences found in this sample. The chain is built from TRBV9 and TRBJ1-6; D uncertain. Germline CDR1 and CDR2: SGDLS and YYNGEE. Trimming stripped 2 bases from V and 0 bases from J, with 6 bases between. This CDR3 contains 15 residues. CDR3 sequence reads: CASSVGSSYNSPLHF. DNA for the CDR3: TGTGCCAGCAGCGTCGGGAGCTCCTATAATTCACCCCTCCACTTT.

This chain joins TRBV6-4 and TRBJ2-7, with 11 bases that match TRBD2. Germline V gene sequence: CDR1 MRHNA, CDR2 SNTAGT. CDR3 length: 15 amino acids. V gave up 7 bases and J gave up 2 bases; unmatched junction bases: 7. The CDR3 is CASTPLSGGAYEQYF. The CDR3 region has the DNA TGTGCCAGCACCCCCCTTAGCGGGGGGGCCTACGAGCAGTACTTC.

This chain joins TRBV14 and TRBJ1-2; a possible D gene is TRBD1 (6 bases). The V end was cut by 1 base, the J end by 4 bases, with 16 bases between. The germline V gene encodes CDR1 SGHDN and CDR2 FVKESK. The CDR3 loop spans 16 amino acids. The CDR3 DNA follows: TGTGCCAGCAGCCAAGTACCTGGGGGGCCCGTCTATGGCTACACCTTC. Translating it yields CASSQVPGGPVYGYTF.

The chain employs TRBV5-8 and TRBJ1-5; the D is unclear. Trimming removed 3 bases from V and 4 bases from J, with 23 bases in between. The CDR3 sequence is 18 residues long. Germline V gene lookup returns CDR1 SGHTS and CDR2 YDEGEE. The CDR3 here is CASSYNAGDFARNQPQHF. The DNA of the CDR3 is TGTGCCAGCAGCTACAACGCGGGAGATTTCGCGAGGAATCAGCCCCAGCATTTT.

This clone has a handful of counts. This chain joins TRBV6-5 and TRBJ1-6; 7 bases fit TRBD1. Germline values: CDR1 MNHEY, CDR2 SVGAGI. CDR3 size: 15 residues. With 5 bases clipped from V and 4 bases from J, the junction kept 5 bases outside the gene matches. The CDR3 nucleotides are TGTGCCAGCAGTACCGACAGGGCGTATAATTCACCCCTCCACTTT. Protein product: CASSTDRAYNSPLHF.

This clone was found once. The genes are TRBV6-6 and TRBJ2-1; D perhaps matches TRBD2 (6 bases). The CDR3 totals 13 residues. CDR1 and CDR2 from the germline V gene are MNHNY and SVGAGI (reference sequence). Trimming took 7 bases from V and 8 from J, leaving 15 bases between them. Here the CDR3 reads CASKEGFRDEQFF. In nucleotides, the CDR3 is TGTGCCAGCAAGGAGGGGTTCCGGGATGAGCAGTTCTTC.

The rearrangement links TRBV6-6 to TRBJ2-7; 8 bases are shared with TRBD2. Looked up from germline, CDR1 is MNHNY and CDR2 is SVGAGI (reference sequence). Trimming removed 5 bases from V and 4 bases from J; junction bases left unmatched: 7. This CDR3 is built from 14 residues. The CDR3 here is CASSRGLERYEQYF. CDR3 in DNA: TGTGCCAGCAGTAGGGGACTAGAGAGGTACGAGCAGTACTTC.

The chain carries TRBV6-5 and TRBJ2-3; D call uncertain. V lost 0 bases and J 7 bases, leaving 8 bases between the germline ends. The CDR3 consists of 13 residues. CDR1 MNHEY and CDR2 SVGAGI come from the germline V gene. CDR3 loop: CASSYSGIYTQYF. In DNA, the CDR3 is TGTGCCAGCAGTTACTCGGGGATATATACGCAGTATTTT.

The genes are TRBV5-1 and TRBJ2-7; a possible D gene is TRBD1 (5 bases). The CDR3 contains 15 residues. V shed 0 bases and J shed 7 bases, with 17 bases lying between them. Germline V gene sequence: CDR1 SGHRS, CDR2 YFSETQ. This chain's CDR3 is CASSLDRTSADEQYF. CDR3 nucleotide sequence: TGCGCCAGCAGCTTGGACAGGACCAGCGCGGATGAGCAGTACTTC.

As for this clone: One junction end does not reproduce the germline sequence, and a read error may be involved. This chain joins TRBV30 and TRBJ1-6; D unclear. Germline V gene data show CDR1 as GTSNPN and CDR2 as SVGIG (reference sequence). The CDR3 length is 18 residues. CDR3 sequence reads: CARSELSGGSLSNSPLHF. CDR3 nucleotides: TGTGCCCGGAGTGAGCTCAGCGGCGGGAGTCTATCGAATTCACCCCTCCACTTT.

The table lists this clone with a count of one. The chain is built from TRBV5-1 and TRBJ2-4; 8 nucleotides agree with TRBD1. CDR1 is SGHRS, CDR2 YFSETQ, per germline. The J segment lost 1 base and the V segment lost 0 bases, leaving 3 bases of the junction unmatched. This CDR3 is 16 amino acids long. As DNA, the CDR3 is TGCGCCAGCAGCTTGGGGGACAGGCTTGCCAAAAACATTCAGTACTTC. It specifies CASSLGDRLAKNIQYF. Filled out from reference TRBV5-1 and TRBJ2-4, the complete variable domain reads KAGVTQTPRYLIKTRGQQVTLSCSPISGHRSVSWYQQTPGQGLQFLFEYFSETQRNKGNFPGRFSGRQFSNSRSEMNVSTLELGDSALYLCASSLGDRLAKNIQYFGAGTRLSVL.

The V and J genes are TRBV15 and TRBJ1-3; no clear D. Trimming took off 3 bases at V and 0 bases at J, with 12 bases between the two ends. Germline V CDR1 and CDR2: LNHNV, YYDKDF (reference sequence). The CDR3 sequence is 16 residues long. The CDR3 reads CATSSPGGVSGNTIYF. DNA of the CDR3: TGTGCCACCAGCAGTCCCGGCGGGGTCTCTGGAAACACCATATATTTT.

This clone was counted once. The chain is built from TRBV6-1 and TRBJ2-5, with D unclear. Germline lookup yields CDR1 MNHNS and CDR2 SASEGT. Trimming stripped 5 bases from V and 5 bases from J, with 12 bases between. CDR3 size: 13 residues. This chain's CDR3 is CASSSKSRETQYF. CDR3 DNA: TGTGCCAGCAGTTCGAAGTCTCGGGAGACCCAGTACTTC.

DNA of the CDR3: TGTGCCAGCAGCGCTAGCGAACAGGTCTCCTACAATGAGCAGTTCTTC. Its translation is CASSASEQVSYNEQFF. The chain employs TRBV7-2 and TRBJ2-1, with TRBD2 as a possible D gene (6 bases). The length of the CDR3 is 16 residues. Germline V gene lookup returns CDR1 SGHTA and CDR2 FQGNSA. Trimming cost V 5 bases and J 0 bases, with 14 bases left between them.

In DNA form, the CDR3 reads TGTGCCAGCAGCTTAGAGTGGGCGGGGGGGAATGAGCAGTTCTTC. This gives the protein CASSLEWAGGNEQFF. The chain links TRBV11-2 to TRBJ2-1, with TRBD2 identical over 9 bases. The trim removed 0 bases at V and 7 bases at J, leaving 4 bases unmatched. Germline V lookup: CDR1 SGHAT, CDR2 FQNNGV. The CDR3 has 15 amino acids. Drawing the rest from reference TRBV11-2 and TRBJ2-1, the complete variable domain is EAGVAQSPRYKIIEKRQSVAFWCNPISGHATLYWYQQILGQGPKLLIQFQNNGVVDDSQLPKDRFSAERLKGVDSTLKIQPAKLEDSAVYLCASSLEWAGGNEQFFGPGTRLTVL.